This TCR beta chain was captured in a study of T cells in Graves' hyperthyroidism and ophthalmopathy. TCR beta CDR3 sequences were amplified from RNA transcripts. The study used the HTBI primer set for a first-round RT-PCR of the TCR CDR3. MiXCR, applied by TCRdb to the multiplex PCR reads, yields one record per CDR3 protein. Of 40,000 to 60,000 distinct CDR3 sequences listed, less than 60% are singletons. It was uncontrolled infection, other autoimmune disease, pregnancy or lactation that excluded patients. On this clonotype: A read error may account for a junction end that differs from germline.

The sequence derives from a woman in her forties or fifties with Graves' ophthalmopathy. The sample taken for sequencing was blood.

The CDR3 nucleotides read TGTGCCAGCAGTTTCGGGGGGAGCGCCTACGAGCAGCACTTC. Its protein is CASSFGGSAYEQHF. The genes are TRBV12-3 or TRBV12-4 and TRBJ2-7; the match to TRBD2 covers 7 bases. The CDR3 is made up of 14 amino acids.